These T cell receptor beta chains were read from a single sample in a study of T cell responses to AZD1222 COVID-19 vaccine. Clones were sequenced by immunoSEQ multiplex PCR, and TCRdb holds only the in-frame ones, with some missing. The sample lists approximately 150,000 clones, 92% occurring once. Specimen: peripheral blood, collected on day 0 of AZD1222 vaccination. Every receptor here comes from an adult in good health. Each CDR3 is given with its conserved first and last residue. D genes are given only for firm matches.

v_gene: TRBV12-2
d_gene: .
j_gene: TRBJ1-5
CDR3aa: CASRFGSDQPQHF
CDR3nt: TGTGCAAGTCGCTTTGGGTCGGATCAGCCCCAGCATTTT

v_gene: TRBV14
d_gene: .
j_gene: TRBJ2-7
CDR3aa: CASSQAGRLSYEQYF
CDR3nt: TGTGCCAGCAGCCAAGCAGGCCGACTCTCCTACGAGCAGTACTTC

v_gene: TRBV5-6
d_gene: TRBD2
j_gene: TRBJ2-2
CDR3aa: CASSFSGGATGELFF
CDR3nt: TGTGCCAGCAGCTTCTCCGGGGGGGCCACCGGGGAGCTGTTTTTT

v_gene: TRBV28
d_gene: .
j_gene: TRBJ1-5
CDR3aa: CASSLTGNQPQHF
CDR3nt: TGTGCCAGCAGTTTAACCGGCAATCAGCCCCAGCATTTT

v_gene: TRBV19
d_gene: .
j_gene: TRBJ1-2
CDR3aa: CASSIGGDPNGYTF
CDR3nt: TGTGCCAGTAGTATAGGAGGGGATCCAAATGGCTACACCTTC

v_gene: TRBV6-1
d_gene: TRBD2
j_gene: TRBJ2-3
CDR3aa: CASSELFLAGTTDTQYF
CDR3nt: TGTGCCAGCAGTGAATTGTTTCTAGCGGGTACCACAGATACGCAGTATTTT

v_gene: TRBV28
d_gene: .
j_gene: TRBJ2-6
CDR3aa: CASSTEMGPGLPSGANVLTF
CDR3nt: TGTGCCAGCAGTACCGAGATGGGGCCGGGCCTCCCCTCTGGGGCCAACGTCCTGACTTTC

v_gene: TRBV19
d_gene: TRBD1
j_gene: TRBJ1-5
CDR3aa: CASSPRQGGSQPQHF
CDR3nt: TGTGCCAGTAGTCCTAGACAGGGGGGTAGTCAGCCCCAGCATTTT

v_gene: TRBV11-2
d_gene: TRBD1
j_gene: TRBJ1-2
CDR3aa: CASSFDRVGYGYTF
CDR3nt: TGTGCCAGCAGCTTTGACAGGGTAGGATATGGCTACACCTTC

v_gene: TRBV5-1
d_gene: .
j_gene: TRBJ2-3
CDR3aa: CASSAGGDTDTQYF
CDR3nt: TGCGCCAGCAGCGCAGGCGGAGACACAGATACGCAGTATTTT

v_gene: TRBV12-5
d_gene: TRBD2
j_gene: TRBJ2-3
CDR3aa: CASGLVLVAGGPDTQYF
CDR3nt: TGTGCTAGTGGTTTGGTACTGGTAGCGGGGGGGCCAGATACGCAGTATTTT

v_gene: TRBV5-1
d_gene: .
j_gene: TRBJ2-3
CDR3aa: CASSLAGGPTDTQYF
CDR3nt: TGCGCCAGCAGCTTGGCAGGAGGGCCCACAGATACGCAGTATTTT

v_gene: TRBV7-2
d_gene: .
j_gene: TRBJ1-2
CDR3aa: CASSLGTPWTAAGYTF
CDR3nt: TGTGCCAGCAGCTTAGGGACGCCGTGGACAGCAGCCGGCTACACCTTC

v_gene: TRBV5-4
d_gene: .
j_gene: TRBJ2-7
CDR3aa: CASSLGTDFSYEQYF
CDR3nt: TGTGCCAGCAGCTTGGGGACGGACTTCTCCTACGAGCAGTACTTC

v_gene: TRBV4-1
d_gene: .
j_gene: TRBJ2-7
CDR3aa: CASSQVDDGDEQYF
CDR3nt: TGCGCCAGCAGCCAAGTGGACGACGGGGACGAGCAGTACTTC

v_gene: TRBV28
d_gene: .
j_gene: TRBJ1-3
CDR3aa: CASSLRGGRRNTIYF
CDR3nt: TGTGCCAGCAGTTTAAGGGGGGGAAGAAGAAACACCATATATTTT

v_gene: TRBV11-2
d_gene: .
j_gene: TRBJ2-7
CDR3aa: CASSSGPTYEQYF
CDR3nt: TGTGCCAGCAGCTCGGGACCCACCTACGAGCAGTACTTC

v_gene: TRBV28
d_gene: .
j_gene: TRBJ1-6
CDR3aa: CASTGAGDNSPLHF
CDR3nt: TGTGCCAGCACTGGGGCAGGGGATAATTCACCCCTCCACTTT

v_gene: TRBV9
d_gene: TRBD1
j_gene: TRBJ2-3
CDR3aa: CASSSSGGTGESDTQYF
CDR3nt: TGTGCCAGCAGCTCTAGTGGTGGGACAGGGGAGTCAGATACGCAGTATTTT

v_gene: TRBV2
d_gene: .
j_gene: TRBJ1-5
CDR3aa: CASSRGRNQPQHF
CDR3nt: TGTGCCAGCAGTCGAGGGCGCAATCAGCCCCAGCATTTT

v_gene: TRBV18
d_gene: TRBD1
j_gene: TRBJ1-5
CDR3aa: CASSPPNRGNQPQHF
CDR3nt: TGTGCCAGCTCACCACCGAACAGGGGAAATCAGCCCCAGCATTTT

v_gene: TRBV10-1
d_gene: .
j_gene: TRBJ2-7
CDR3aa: CASRATVRFSYEQYF
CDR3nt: TGCGCCAGCAGGGCGACCGTGCGGTTCTCCTACGAGCAGTACTTC

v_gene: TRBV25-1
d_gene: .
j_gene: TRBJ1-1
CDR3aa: CASSEGWRSEAFF
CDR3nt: TGTGCCAGCAGTGAAGGGTGGCGTTCTGAAGCTTTCTTT

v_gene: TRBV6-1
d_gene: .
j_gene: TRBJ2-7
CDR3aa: CASSDRHQPGRARTYEQYF
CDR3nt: TGTGCCAGCAGTGACCGACATCAGCCCGGCAGGGCGAGGACCTACGAGCAGTACTTC

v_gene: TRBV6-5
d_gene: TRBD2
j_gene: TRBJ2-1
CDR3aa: CASSPGLAGGGEQFF
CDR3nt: TGTGCCAGCAGTCCCGGACTAGCGGGAGGAGGTGAGCAGTTCTTC

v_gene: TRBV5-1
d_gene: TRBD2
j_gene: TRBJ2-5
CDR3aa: CATRPAGVVETQYF
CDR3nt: TGCGCCACCAGGCCAGCGGGAGTTGTGGAGACCCAGTACTTC

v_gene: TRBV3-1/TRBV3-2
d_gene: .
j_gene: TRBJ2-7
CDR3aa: CASSPTDRAYEQYF
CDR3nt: TGTGCCAGCAGCCCAACGGACCGCGCCTACGAGCAGTACTTC

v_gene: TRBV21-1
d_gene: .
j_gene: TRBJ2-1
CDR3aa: CASSKVTSPYGTSYNEQFF
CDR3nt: TGTGCCAGCAGCAAAGTCACATCCCCATACGGGACCTCCTACAATGAGCAGTTCTTC

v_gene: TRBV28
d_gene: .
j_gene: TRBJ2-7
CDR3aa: CASSVPPPTAYEQYF
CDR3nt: TGTGCCAGCAGCGTTCCACCGCCGACAGCTTACGAGCAGTACTTC

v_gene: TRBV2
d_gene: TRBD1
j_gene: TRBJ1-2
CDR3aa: CASRGRTGKKDYGYTF
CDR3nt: TGTGCCAGCAGGGGCCGGACAGGGAAGAAGGACTATGGCTACACCTTC

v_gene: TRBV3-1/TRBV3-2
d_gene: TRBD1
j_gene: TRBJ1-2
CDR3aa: CASSPGDRVGVYGYTF
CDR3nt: TGTGCCAGCAGCCCTGGGGACAGGGTTGGAGTCTATGGCTACACCTTC

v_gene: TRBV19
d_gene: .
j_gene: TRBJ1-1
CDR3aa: CASSPTFGTEAFF
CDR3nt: TGTGCCAGTAGTCCCACGTTCGGGACTGAAGCTTTCTTT

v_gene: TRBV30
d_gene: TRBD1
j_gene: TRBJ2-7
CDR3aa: CAWSHRTGTYEQYF
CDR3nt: TGTGCCTGGAGCCATCGGACAGGGACCTACGAGCAGTACTTC

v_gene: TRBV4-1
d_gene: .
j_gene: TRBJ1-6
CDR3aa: CASSQFGGPPLHF
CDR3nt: TGCGCCAGCAGCCAATTTGGGGGTCCACCCCTCCACTTT

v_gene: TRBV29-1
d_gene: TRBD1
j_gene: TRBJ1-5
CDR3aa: CSVEDRNRGNQPQHF
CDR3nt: TGCAGCGTTGAAGACCGCAACAGGGGAAATCAGCCCCAGCATTTT